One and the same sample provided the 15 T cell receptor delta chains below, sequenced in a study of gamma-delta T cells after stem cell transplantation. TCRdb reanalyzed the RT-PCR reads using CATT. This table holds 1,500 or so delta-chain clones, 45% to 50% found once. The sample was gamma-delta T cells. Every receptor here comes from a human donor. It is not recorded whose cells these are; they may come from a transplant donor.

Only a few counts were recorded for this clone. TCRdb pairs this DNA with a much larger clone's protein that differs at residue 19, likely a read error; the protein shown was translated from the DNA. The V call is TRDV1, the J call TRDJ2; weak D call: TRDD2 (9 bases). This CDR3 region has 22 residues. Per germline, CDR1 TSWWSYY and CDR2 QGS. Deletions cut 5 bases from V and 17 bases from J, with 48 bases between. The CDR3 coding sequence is TGTGCTCTTGGGCCCGGGGCACCTTCCTACCGGGGATACATCTCTTTGACAGCACGACTATTCTTT. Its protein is CALGPGAPSYRGYISLTARLFF.

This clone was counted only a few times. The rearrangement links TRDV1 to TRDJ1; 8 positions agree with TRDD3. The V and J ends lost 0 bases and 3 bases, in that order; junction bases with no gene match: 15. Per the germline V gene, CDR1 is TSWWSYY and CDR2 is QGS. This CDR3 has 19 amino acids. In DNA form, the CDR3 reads TGTGCTCTTGGGGAACTACGGCCGTACTGGGGGCCTTATGCCGATAAACTCATCTTT. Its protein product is CALGELRPYWGPYADKLIF.

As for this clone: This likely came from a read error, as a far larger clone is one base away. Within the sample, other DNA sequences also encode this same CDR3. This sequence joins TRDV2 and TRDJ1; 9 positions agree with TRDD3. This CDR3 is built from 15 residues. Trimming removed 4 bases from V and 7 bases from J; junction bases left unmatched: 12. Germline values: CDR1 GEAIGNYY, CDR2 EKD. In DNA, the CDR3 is TGTGCCTGTGATTTCGTACTAGGGGATACGGGTAAACTCATCTTT. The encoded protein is CACDFVLGDTGKLIF.

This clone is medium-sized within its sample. The CDR3 here is CASKLQWGSHTDKLIF. The CDR3 DNA follows: TGTGCCTCGAAGCTACAATGGGGCTCCCACACCGATAAACTCATCTTT. The V and J genes are TRDV3 and TRDJ1; possible D gene TRDD3, 5 bases. Germline V gene sequence: CDR1 TVYSNPD, CDR2 GDNSRS (reference sequence). V was trimmed by 4 bases and J by 0 bases, leaving 21 bases between them. This CDR3 comprises 16 residues. The variable domain in full, completed from reference TRDV3 and TRDJ1, reads CDKVTQSSPDQTVASGSEVVLLCTYDTVYSNPDLFWYRIRPDYSFQFVFYGDNSRSEGADFTQGRFSVKHILTQKAFHLVISPVRTEDSATYYCASKLQWGSHTDKLIFGKGTRVTVEP.

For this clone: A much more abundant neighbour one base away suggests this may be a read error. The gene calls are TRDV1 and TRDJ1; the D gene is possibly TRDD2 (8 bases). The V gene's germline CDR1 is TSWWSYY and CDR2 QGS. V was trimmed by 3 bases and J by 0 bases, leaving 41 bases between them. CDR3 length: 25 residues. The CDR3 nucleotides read TGTGCTCTTGGGGAGTCAGCTTCCTACGTAAAGGGAAGGTGGGGGACTCTACTGTACACCGATAAACTCATCTTT. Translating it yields CALGESASYVKGRWGTLLYTDKLIF.

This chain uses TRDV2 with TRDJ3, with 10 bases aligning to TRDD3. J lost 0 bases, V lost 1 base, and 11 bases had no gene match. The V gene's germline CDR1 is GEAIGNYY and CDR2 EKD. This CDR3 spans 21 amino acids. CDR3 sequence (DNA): TGTGCCTGTGACACTCTGGGGGATATCCACCAAAGCTCCTGGGACACCCGACAGATGTTTTTC. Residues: CACDTLGDIHQSSWDTRQMFF.

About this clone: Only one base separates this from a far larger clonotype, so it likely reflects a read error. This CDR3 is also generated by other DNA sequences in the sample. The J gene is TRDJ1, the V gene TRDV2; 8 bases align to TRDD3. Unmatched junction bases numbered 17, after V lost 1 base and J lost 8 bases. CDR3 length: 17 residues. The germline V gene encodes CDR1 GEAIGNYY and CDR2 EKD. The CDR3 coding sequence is TGTGCCTGTGACACTCCCGGTCTCTCGGGGATACATGGCAAACTCATCTTT. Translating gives CACDTPGLSGIHGKLIF.

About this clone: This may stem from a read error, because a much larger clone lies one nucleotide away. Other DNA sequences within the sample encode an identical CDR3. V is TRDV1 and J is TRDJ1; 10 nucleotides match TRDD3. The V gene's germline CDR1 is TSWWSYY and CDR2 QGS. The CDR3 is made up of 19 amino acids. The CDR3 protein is CALGTPSVGDTGRTDKLIF. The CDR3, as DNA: TGTGCTCTTGGGACGCCTTCCGTGGGGGATACTGGTCGCACCGATAAGCTCATCTTT.

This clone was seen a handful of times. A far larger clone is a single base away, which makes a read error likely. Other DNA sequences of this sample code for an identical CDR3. The CDR3, as DNA: TGCGCCTGTGACACCGCCGAGTCTCTTAGCGCCGCAGGCTCCTGGGACACCCGACAGATGTTTTTC. Protein: CACDTAESLSAAGSWDTRQMFF. The genes are TRDV2 and TRDJ3; no definite D call. This CDR3 has 22 amino acids. Germline CDR1 reads GEAIGNYY; CDR2 reads EKD.

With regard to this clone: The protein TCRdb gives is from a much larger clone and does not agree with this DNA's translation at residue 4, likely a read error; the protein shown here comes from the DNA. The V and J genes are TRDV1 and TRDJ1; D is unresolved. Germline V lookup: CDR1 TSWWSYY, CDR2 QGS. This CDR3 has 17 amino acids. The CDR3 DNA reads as TGTGCTCTTGCGGAACGGGAGCCTGGTCGGTACACCGATAAACTCATCTTT. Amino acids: CALAEREPGRYTDKLIF.

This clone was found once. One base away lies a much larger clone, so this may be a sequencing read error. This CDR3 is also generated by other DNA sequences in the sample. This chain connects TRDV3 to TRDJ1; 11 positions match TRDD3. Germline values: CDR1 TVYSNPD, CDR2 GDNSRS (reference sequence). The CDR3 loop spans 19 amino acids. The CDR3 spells CAFRLLYWGIERYTDKLIF. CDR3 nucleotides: TGCGCCTTTAGGCTGCTCTACTGGGGGATAGAACGGTACACCGATAAACTCATCTTT.

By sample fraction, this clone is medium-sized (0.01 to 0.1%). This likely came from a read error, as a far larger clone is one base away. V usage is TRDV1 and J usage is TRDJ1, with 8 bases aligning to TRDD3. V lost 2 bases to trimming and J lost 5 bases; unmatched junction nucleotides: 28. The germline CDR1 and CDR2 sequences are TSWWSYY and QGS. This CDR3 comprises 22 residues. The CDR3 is CALGESPSPRRWGMPRGDKLIF. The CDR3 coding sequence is TGTGCTCTTGGGGAAAGTCCTTCCCCCCGTCGGTGGGGGATGCCCCGCGGGGATAAACTCATCTTT.

The DNA for the CDR3 is TGTGCAGCAACCGGCTATCCGCCCGGCCCTGGGGGCCTATACACCGATAAACTCATCTTT. It yields the protein CAATGYPPGPGGLYTDKLIF. The chain employs TRAV29/DV5 and TRDJ1; 7 bases are shared with TRDD3. The trim removed 3 bases at V and 0 bases at J, leaving 23 bases unmatched. Germline V gene sequence: CDR1 NSMFDY, CDR2 ISSIKDK. The CDR3 has 20 residues.

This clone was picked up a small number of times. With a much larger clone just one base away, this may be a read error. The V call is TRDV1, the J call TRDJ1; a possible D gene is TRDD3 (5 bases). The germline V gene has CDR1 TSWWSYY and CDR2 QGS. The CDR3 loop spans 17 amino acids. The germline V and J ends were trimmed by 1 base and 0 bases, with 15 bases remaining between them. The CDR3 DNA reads TGTGCTCTTGGGGAACCTTCATACTGGAAGTACACCGATAAACTCATCTTT. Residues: CALGEPSYWKYTDKLIF.

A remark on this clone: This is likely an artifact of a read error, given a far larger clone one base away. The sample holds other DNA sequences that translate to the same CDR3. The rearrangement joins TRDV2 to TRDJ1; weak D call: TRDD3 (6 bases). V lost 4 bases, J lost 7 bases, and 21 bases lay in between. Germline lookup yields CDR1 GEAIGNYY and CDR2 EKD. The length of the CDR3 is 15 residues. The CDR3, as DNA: TGTGCCTGTGATTTCGTACTGGGTGATACGGGTAAACTCATCTTT. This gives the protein CACDFVLGDTGKLIF.